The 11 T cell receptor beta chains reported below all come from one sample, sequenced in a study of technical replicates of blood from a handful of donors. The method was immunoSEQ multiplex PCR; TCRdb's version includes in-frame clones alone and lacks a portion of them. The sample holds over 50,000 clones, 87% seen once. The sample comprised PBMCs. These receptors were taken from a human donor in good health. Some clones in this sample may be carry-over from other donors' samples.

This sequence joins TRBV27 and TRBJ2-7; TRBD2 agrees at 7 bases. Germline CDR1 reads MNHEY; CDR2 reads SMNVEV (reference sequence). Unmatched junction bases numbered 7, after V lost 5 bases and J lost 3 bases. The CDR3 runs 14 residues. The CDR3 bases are TGTGCCAGCAGTCTAAAGCGGGACGGCTACGAGCAGTACTTC. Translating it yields CASSLKRDGYEQYF.

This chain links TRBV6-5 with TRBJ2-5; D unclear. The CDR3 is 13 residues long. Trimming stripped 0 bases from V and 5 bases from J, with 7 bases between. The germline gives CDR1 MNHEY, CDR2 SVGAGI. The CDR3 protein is CASSYSRWETQYF. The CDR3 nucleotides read TGTGCCAGCAGTTACTCGAGGTGGGAGACCCAGTACTTC.

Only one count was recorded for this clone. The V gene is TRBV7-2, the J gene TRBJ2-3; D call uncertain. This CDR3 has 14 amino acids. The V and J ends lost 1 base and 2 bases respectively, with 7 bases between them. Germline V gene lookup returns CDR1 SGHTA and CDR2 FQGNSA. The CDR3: CASSLVSSTDTQYF. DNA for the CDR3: TGTGCCAGCAGCTTAGTCTCGTCCACAGATACGCAGTATTTT.

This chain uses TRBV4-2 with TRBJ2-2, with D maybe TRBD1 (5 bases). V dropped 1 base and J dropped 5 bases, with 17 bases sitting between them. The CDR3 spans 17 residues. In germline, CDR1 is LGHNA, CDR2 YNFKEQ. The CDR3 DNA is TGTGCCAGCAGCCAAGGGGGCCGGGCCGCCAGGACCGGGGAGCTGTTTTTT. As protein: CASSQGGRAARTGELFF.

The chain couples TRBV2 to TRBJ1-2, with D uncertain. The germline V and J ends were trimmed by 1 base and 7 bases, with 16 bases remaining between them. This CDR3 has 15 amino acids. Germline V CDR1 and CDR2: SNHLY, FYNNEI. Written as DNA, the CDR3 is TGTGCCAGCAGTGAAGGGCTGGCGGGTCCGATTGGCTACACCTTC. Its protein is CASSEGLAGPIGYTF.

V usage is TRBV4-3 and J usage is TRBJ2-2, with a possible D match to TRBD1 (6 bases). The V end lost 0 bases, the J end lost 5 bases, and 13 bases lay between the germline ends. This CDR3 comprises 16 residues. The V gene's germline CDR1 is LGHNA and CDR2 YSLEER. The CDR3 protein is CASSQEGTGWTGELFF. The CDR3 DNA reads TGCGCCAGCAGCCAAGAGGGAACAGGGTGGACCGGGGAGCTGTTTTTT.

This chain's CDR3 is CASTLAGDGNEQFF. The CDR3 coding sequence is TGTGCCAGCACACTAGCGGGAGACGGCAATGAGCAGTTCTTC. The genes are TRBV5-4 and TRBJ2-1, with 11 positions matching TRBD2. Germline CDR1 reads SGHNT; CDR2 reads YYREEE (reference sequence). The CDR3 is 14 residues long. With V trimmed by 6 bases and J by 6 bases, 5 bases remained unmatched.

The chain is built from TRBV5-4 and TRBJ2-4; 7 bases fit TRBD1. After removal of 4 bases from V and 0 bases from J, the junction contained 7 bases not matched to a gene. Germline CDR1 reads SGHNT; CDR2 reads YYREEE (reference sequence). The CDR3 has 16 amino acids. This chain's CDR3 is CASSPGQAVAKNIQYF. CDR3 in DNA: TGTGCCAGCAGCCCCGGACAGGCGGTAGCCAAAAACATTCAGTACTTC.

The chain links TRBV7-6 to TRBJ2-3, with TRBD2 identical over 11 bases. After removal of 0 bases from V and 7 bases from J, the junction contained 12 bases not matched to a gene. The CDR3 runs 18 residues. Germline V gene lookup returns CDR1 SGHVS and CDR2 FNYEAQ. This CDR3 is CASSLAEGRTSGLNTQYF. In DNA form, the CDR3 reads TGTGCCAGCAGCTTAGCGGAGGGGAGGACTAGCGGGCTGAATACGCAGTATTTT.

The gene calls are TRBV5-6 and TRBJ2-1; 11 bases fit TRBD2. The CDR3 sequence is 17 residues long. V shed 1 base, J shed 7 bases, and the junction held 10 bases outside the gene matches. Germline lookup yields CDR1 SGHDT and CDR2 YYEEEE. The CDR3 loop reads CASSLYYRTSGSNEQFF. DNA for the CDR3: TGTGCCAGCAGCTTGTACTATCGTACTAGCGGGAGTAATGAGCAGTTCTTC. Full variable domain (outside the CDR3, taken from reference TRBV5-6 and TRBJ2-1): DAGVTQSPTHLIKTRGQQVTLRCSPKSGHDTVSWYQQALGQGPQFIFQYYEEEERQRGNFPDRFSGHQFPNYSSELNVNALLLGDSALYLCASSLYYRTSGSNEQFFGPGTRLTVL.

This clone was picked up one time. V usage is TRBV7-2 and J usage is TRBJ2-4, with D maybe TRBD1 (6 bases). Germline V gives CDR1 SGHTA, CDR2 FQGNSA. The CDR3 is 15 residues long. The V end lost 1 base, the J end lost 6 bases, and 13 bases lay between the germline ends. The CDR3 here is CASSLETLGGNIQYF. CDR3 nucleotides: TGTGCCAGCAGCTTAGAGACATTAGGGGGAAACATTCAGTACTTC.